This T cell receptor (beta chain) was identified during a study of OX40 agonist ivuxolimab in advanced cancers. Whole-study findings and limits: Clonal expansion was seen in CD4+ and CD8+ blood T cells by week 6 at 0.1 to 3.0 mg/kg. The study did not work out the antigen specificity of the expanded peripheral T cells.

CDR3 length: 15 residues. Trimming took off 4 bases at V and 6 bases at J, with 18 bases between the two ends. Germline V gene lookup returns CDR1 KGHSY and CDR2 FQNENV. The investigators sampled blood at baseline, at cycle 4 day 1, and at cycle 7 day 1. Note on this clone: Antigen: not known.

Clones were sequenced by immunoSEQ multiplex PCR, and TCRdb holds only the in-frame ones, with some missing. This table holds about 100,000 clones, about 90% found once. This specimen was CD4+ or CD8+ T cells sorted from blood, taken in a trial of the OX40 agonist ivuxolimab. The TCR originated in an adult with an advanced solid tumor such as melanoma, head and neck, liver or kidney cancer. This chain joins TRBV16 and TRBJ1-1; possible D gene TRBD1, 5 bases. CDR3 loop: CASSPREAWGAEAFF. The CDR3 region has the DNA TGTGCCAGCAGCCCCAGGGAGGCCTGGGGCGCTGAAGCTTTCTTT. The full variable domain, its missing parts supplied by reference TRBV16 and TRBJ1-1, is GEEVAQTPKHLVRGEGQKAKLYCAPIKGHSYVFWYQQVLKNEFKFLISFQNENVFDETGMPKERFSAKCLPNSPCSLEIQATKLEDSAVYFCASSPREAWGAEAFFGQGTRLTVV.